This T cell receptor (beta chain) was found in a study of T cell changes during pregnancy in multiple sclerosis. In germline, CDR1 is SEHNR, CDR2 FQNEAQ (reference sequence). V shed 4 bases and J 0 bases; nucleotides not matched to a gene: 6. The CDR3 is made up of 16 amino acids. Measured with immunoSEQ multiplex PCR; TCRdb has only the in-frame clones, and not every one. The repertoire holds fewer than 130,000 clones, with roughly 92% as singletons. This chain links TRBV7-9 with TRBJ2-7; TRBD1 matches 10 bases. This receptor was taken from a female donor with multiple sclerosis, enrolled in a pregnancy study. This specimen consisted of peripheral blood, obtained after pregnancy. The DNA of the CDR3 is TGTGCCAGCAGCTCCCCGGGACAGGGGCCCTCCTACGAGCAGTACTTC. This translates into CASSSPGQGPSYEQYF. Supplemented by reference TRBV7-9 and TRBJ2-7, the full variable domain reads DTGVSQNPRHKITKRGQNVTFRCDPISEHNRLYWYRQTLGQGPEFLTYFQNEAQLEKSRLLSDRFSAERPKGSFSTLEIQRTEQGDSAMYLCASSSPGQGPSYEQYFGPGTRLTVT.